Following are 30 T cell receptor beta chains from one sample sequenced in a study of cytomegalovirus exposure and HLA in healthy donors. Primers for the PCR totalled 60 Vbeta and 13 Jbeta. The protocol was immunoSEQ multiplex PCR, while the TCRdb copy is restricted to in-frame clones and leaves out a portion. Here the sample spans some 85,000 clones, about 88% being singletons. Source material: PBMCs. These receptors were collected from a man aged 18 to 29 in good health and CMV-seronegative.

V gene TRBV25-1 combines with J gene TRBJ1-2; TRBD1 is a possible D gene (6 bases). The V and J ends lost 7 bases and 7 bases respectively, with 13 bases between them. Germline assignment: CDR1 MGHDK and CDR2 SYGVNS. The CDR3 contains 12 residues. Here the CDR3 reads CASTNTGTGYTF. The CDR3, as DNA: TGTGCCAGCACCAATACAGGGACTGGCTACACCTTC.

The chain employs TRBV4-1 and TRBJ1-1; the match to TRBD1 covers 7 bases. Trimming removed 1 base from V and 8 bases from J; junction bases left unmatched: 4. The CDR3 spans 13 residues. The germline CDR1 and CDR2 sequences are MGHRA and YSYEKL. The CDR3 region is CASSQALGQEAFF. For the CDR3, the DNA is TGCGCCAGCAGCCAAGCTCTGGGACAGGAAGCTTTCTTT.

This clone was seen a single time. The genes are TRBV5-3 and TRBJ1-2; 9 bases line up with TRBD1. TRBV5-3 is noted as an ORF with a role that remains uncertain. The J segment lost 6 bases and the V segment lost 4 bases, leaving 7 bases of the junction unmatched. The CDR3 is 14 residues long. This CDR3 is CARSIHRGPDGYTF. The DNA of the CDR3 is TGTGCCAGAAGCATCCACAGGGGGCCTGATGGCTACACCTTC.

This chain connects TRBV27 to TRBJ2-7; 13 bases agree with TRBD2. Germline CDR1 reads MNHEY; CDR2 reads SMNVEV (reference sequence). This CDR3 is built from 15 residues. V was clipped by 2 bases and J by 6 bases; unmatched bases: 4. The CDR3 DNA is TGTGCCAGCAGTTTAATGGGACTAGCGGGACGCGAGCAGTACTTC. It encodes CASSLMGLAGREQYF.

In this sample, this clone turned up a few times. The V and J genes are TRBV30 and TRBJ1-2, with D perhaps TRBD1 (6 bases). V gave up 5 bases and J gave up 4 bases, with 11 bases separating them. The CDR3 totals 12 residues. Germline CDR1 reads GTSNPN; CDR2 reads SVGIG (reference sequence). This CDR3 is CAWGQSTYGYTF. The CDR3 DNA sequence: TGTGCCTGGGGACAGTCGACCTATGGCTACACCTTC. Variable domain in full (rest from reference TRBV30 and TRBJ1-2): SQTIHQWPATLVQPVGSPLSLECTVEGTSNPNLYWYRQAAGRGLQLLFYSVGIGQISSEVPQNLSASRPQDRQFILSSKKLLLSDSGFYLCAWGQSTYGYTFGSGTRLTVV.

This chain connects TRBV6-6 to TRBJ1-1, with 8 bases aligning to TRBD1. After removal of 5 bases from V and 0 bases from J, the junction contained 5 bases not matched to a gene. The CDR3 spans 15 residues. CDR1 is MNHNY and CDR2 is SVGAGI in the germline V gene (reference sequence). Here the CDR3 DNA reads TGTGCCAGCAGTACCCACAGGGGGATGAACACTGAAGCTTTCTTT. As protein: CASSTHRGMNTEAFF.

V usage is TRBV27 and J usage is TRBJ1-5, with D hard to call. The CDR3 is 12 amino acids. Trimming stripped 8 bases from V and 9 bases from J, with 14 bases between. Germline V gene data show CDR1 as MNHEY and CDR2 as SMNVEV (reference sequence). The CDR3 nucleotides read TGTGCCAGCGCAACCCCCGGTTGGCCCCAGCATTTT. Translated, it gives CASATPGWPQHF.

The chain carries TRBV7-9 and TRBJ2-3, with D unresolved. Looked up from germline, CDR1 is SEHNR and CDR2 is FQNEAQ (reference sequence). V was trimmed by 0 bases and J by 0 bases, leaving 13 bases between them. This CDR3 spans 17 amino acids. The CDR3 sequence: CASSLAVLPWSTDTQYF. The CDR3 region has the DNA TGTGCCAGCAGCTTAGCGGTACTACCTTGGAGCACAGATACGCAGTATTTT.

The chain carries TRBV28 and TRBJ2-1; 9 bases map to TRBD2. Trimming removed 5 bases from V and 9 bases from J; junction bases left unmatched: 8. This CDR3 is built from 14 residues. Germline V lookup: CDR1 MDHEN, CDR2 SYDVKM. CDR3 in DNA: TGTGCCAGCAGTACCGATAGCGGGAGTGGTGAGCAGTTCTTC. This translates into CASSTDSGSGEQFF.

This chain links TRBV19 with TRBJ2-6; unclear D gene. CDR3 length: 15 residues. Germline CDR1 LNHDA, CDR2 SQIVND (reference sequence). Trimming shortened V by 3 bases and J by 0 bases, and 6 bases separated the two germline ends. In DNA form, the CDR3 reads TGTGCCAGTAGTATTCAGGTCTCTGGGGCCAACGTCCTGACTTTC. Protein sequence: CASSIQVSGANVLTF.

The V gene is TRBV29-1, the J gene TRBJ2-7; D is perhaps TRBD2 (6 bases). The V end lost 6 bases, the J end lost 7 bases, and 22 bases lay between the germline ends. In germline, CDR1 is SQVTM, CDR2 ANQGSEA. The CDR3 loop spans 14 amino acids. The CDR3 DNA is TGCAGCGTACAACAGACAGTTGGGACTTCAGAGCAGTACTTC. Protein product: CSVQQTVGTSEQYF.

The V and J genes are TRBV7-8 and TRBJ2-4, with D maybe TRBD2 (6 bases). Germline loops: CDR1 SGHVS, CDR2 FQNEAQ. The CDR3 contains 15 residues. Trimming took 0 bases from V and 1 from J, leaving 7 bases between them. CDR3 DNA: TGTGCCAGCAGCTTAGCCGGGGGTGCCAAAAACATTCAGTACTTC. Amino acid sequence: CASSLAGGAKNIQYF.

The rearrangement joins TRBV6-1 to TRBJ2-2; D is unresolved. The CDR3 runs 12 residues. The V end was cut by 8 bases, the J end by 4 bases, with 8 bases between. Germline V gives CDR1 MNHNS, CDR2 SASEGT. CDR3 sequence: CASAPGTGELFF. CDR3 nucleotides: TGTGCCAGCGCCCCCGGCACCGGGGAGCTGTTTTTT.

The V call is TRBV10-3, the J call TRBJ1-2; D perhaps matches TRBD1 (5 bases). V was trimmed by 6 bases and J by 0 bases, leaving 11 bases between them. The CDR3 contains 14 residues. Germline V gene data show CDR1 as ENHRY and CDR2 as SYGVKD. In DNA, the CDR3 is TGTGCCATCAGAGGGACTGGAGCTAACTATGGCTACACCTTC. Translation: CAIRGTGANYGYTF.

V and J are TRBV27 and TRBJ2-1, with 8 nucleotides matching TRBD1. CDR1 and CDR2 (germline): MNHEY, SMNVEV (reference sequence). This CDR3 has 14 residues. The junction had 7 bases not matched to a gene; V was cut back by 7 bases and J by 5 bases. In DNA, the CDR3 is TGTGCCAGCACTTCAGGGGGCGACCACAATGAGCAGTTCTTC. It yields the protein CASTSGGDHNEQFF.

This rearrangement joins TRBV29-1 to TRBJ2-1; the match to TRBD1 covers 8 bases. Trimming removed 8 bases from V and 7 bases from J; junction bases left unmatched: 13. The germline CDR1 and CDR2 sequences are SQVTM and ANQGSEA. The CDR3 has 14 amino acids. The CDR3 loop reads CSTPHPQGVNEQFF. CDR3 DNA sequence: TGCAGCACCCCCCATCCACAGGGGGTAAATGAGCAGTTCTTC.

The rearrangement uses TRBV2 and TRBJ1-1, with D tentatively TRBD1 (6 bases). V lost 8 bases to trimming and J lost 2 bases, with 9 bases between them. CDR1 and CDR2 from the germline V gene are SNHLY and FYNNEI. The CDR3 covers 12 residues. The CDR3 DNA is TGTGCCAGCCACAGGGTTAACACTGAAGCTTTCTTT. This sequence encodes CASHRVNTEAFF.

In this sample, this clone turned up a few times. The chain has TRBV11-2 and TRBJ2-7; 7 bases are shared with TRBD2. Trimming at V came to 1 base and at J to 6 bases, leaving 12 bases not matched to a gene. The CDR3 is 16 amino acids. The germline V gene encodes CDR1 SGHAT and CDR2 FQNNGV. CDR3 DNA: TGTGCCAGCAGCTTAGTTAGGGGCAGGGAGGGAGTCGAGCAGTACTTC. Amino acid sequence: CASSLVRGREGVEQYF.

The chain carries TRBV9 and TRBJ1-1; unclear D gene. Trimming shortened V by 3 bases and J by 1 base, and 10 bases separated the two germline ends. Per the germline V gene, CDR1 is SGDLS and CDR2 is YYNGEE. The CDR3 is 14 residues long. The CDR3 protein is CASSAQQSNTEAFF. The CDR3 coding sequence is TGTGCCAGCAGCGCCCAACAGTCGAACACTGAAGCTTTCTTT.

The J gene is TRBJ1-1, the V gene TRBV7-9; possible D gene TRBD1, 6 bases. CDR1 is SEHNR, CDR2 FQNEAQ, per germline (reference sequence). This CDR3 has 15 residues. The V and J ends lost 5 bases and 1 base respectively, with 14 bases between them. The CDR3 DNA sequence: TGTGCCAGCAGCCCGCGGAGACAGGAGAACACTGAAGCTTTCTTT. This translates into CASSPRRQENTEAFF.

The V and J genes are TRBV9 and TRBJ1-2, with 8 bases aligning to TRBD1. Germline loops: CDR1 SGDLS, CDR2 YYNGEE. After removal of 4 bases from V and 5 bases from J, the junction contained 13 bases not matched to a gene. This CDR3 has 16 amino acids. CDR3 residues: CASSLGLGGQGYGYTF. Here the CDR3 DNA reads TGTGCCAGCAGCCTGGGCCTGGGCGGACAGGGATATGGCTACACCTTC.

Only one count was recorded for this clone. The chain is built from TRBV2 and TRBJ2-1, with D possibly TRBD2 on 5 matching bases. Looked up from germline, CDR1 is SNHLY and CDR2 is FYNNEI. This CDR3 has 15 amino acids. The V end lost 3 bases, the J end lost 10 bases, and 19 bases lay between the germline ends. CDR3 coding DNA: TGTGCCAGCAGTGATTCGGACTTACCCTCCCGAGAGCAGTTCTTC. Encoded protein: CASSDSDLPSREQFF. Combining the CDR3 with reference TRBV2 and TRBJ2-1 gives the whole variable domain EPEVTQTPSHQVTQMGQEVILRCVPISNHLYFYWYRQILGQKVEFLVSFYNNEISEKSEIFDDQFSVERPDGSNFTLKIRSTKLEDSAMYFCASSDSDLPSREQFFGPGTRLTVL.

The chain is built from TRBV2 and TRBJ2-7; TRBD2 matches 11 bases. The V gene end was trimmed by 9 bases and the J gene end by 2 bases; junction bases not matched to a gene: 12. The CDR3 length is 16 residues. Germline-derived CDR1 and CDR2 are SNHLY and FYNNEI. This CDR3 is CASHLTSGISAYEQYF. In nucleotides, the CDR3 is TGTGCCAGTCACCTGACTAGCGGGATTTCGGCCTACGAGCAGTACTTC.

The V and J genes are TRBV27 and TRBJ2-4; D might be TRBD1 (5 bases). Germline V gene data show CDR1 as MNHEY and CDR2 as SMNVEV (reference sequence). The V end lost 2 bases, the J end lost 0 bases, and 8 bases lay between the germline ends. CDR3 length: 15 amino acids. The CDR3 region has the DNA TGTGCCAGCAGTTTAATGGGGCTAGCCAAAAACATTCAGTACTTC. Amino acid sequence: CASSLMGLAKNIQYF.

The chain carries TRBV4-1 and TRBJ1-6; perhaps TRBD1 as D (5 bases). V lost 0 bases, J lost 4 bases, and 10 bases lay in between. The length of the CDR3 is 16 residues. Germline loops: CDR1 MGHRA, CDR2 YSYEKL. The CDR3 DNA sequence: TGCGCCAGCAGCCAAGACAGGCGGGGGTATAATTCACCCCTCCACTTT. This gives the protein CASSQDRRGYNSPLHF.

The J gene is TRBJ2-6, the V gene TRBV9; D is perhaps TRBD1 (6 bases). Deletions cut 3 bases from V and 9 bases from J, with 16 bases between. The CDR3 sequence is 15 residues long. The germline V gene has CDR1 SGDLS and CDR2 YYNGEE. CDR3 DNA sequence: TGTGCCAGCAGCGGGCCGACAGGCGCCCTCAACGTCCTGACTTTC. As protein: CASSGPTGALNVLTF.

The chain couples TRBV15 to TRBJ2-7; 9 positions match TRBD2. The germline gives CDR1 LNHNV, CDR2 YYDKDF (reference sequence). The ends lost 5 bases at V and 3 bases at J; junction bases unmatched: 2. The CDR3 is made up of 13 amino acids. CDR3 DNA: TGTGCCACCAGCGTTAGCGGGGGCTACGAGCAGTACTTC. This encodes CATSVSGGYEQYF.

The chain carries TRBV19 and TRBJ2-3, with 7 bases that match TRBD2. Germline V gives CDR1 LNHDA, CDR2 SQIVND (reference sequence). The length of the CDR3 is 16 residues. V was clipped by 3 bases and J by 1 base; unmatched bases: 7. In DNA, the CDR3 is TGTGCCAGTAGTATGAGAGGGCTAGCGGGCACAGATACGCAGTATTTT. This sequence encodes CASSMRGLAGTDTQYF. The full variable domain, rest sourced from reference TRBV19 and TRBJ2-3, is DGGITQSPKYLFRKEGQNVTLSCEQNLNHDAMYWYRQDPGQGLRLIYYSQIVNDFQKGDIAEGYSVSREKKESFPLTVTSAQKNPTAFYLCASSMRGLAGTDTQYFGPGTRLTVL.

The rearrangement links TRBV6-1 to TRBJ1-6; possibly TRBD1 for D (5 bases). The CDR3 is 19 residues long. CDR1 is MNHNS, CDR2 SASEGT, per germline. V gave up 2 bases and J gave up 13 bases, with 30 bases separating them. The CDR3 sequence: CASSERWGVVSKSTSPLHF. CDR3 bases: TGTGCCAGCAGTGAAAGGTGGGGGGTAGTCTCCAAAAGTACTTCCCCCCTCCACTTT.

The DNA for the CDR3 is TGTGCCAGCAGCTTGGCGGGCAAGCTTTCGGGGAACACTGAAGCTTTCTTT. Protein sequence: CASSLAGKLSGNTEAFF. V and J are TRBV7-9 and TRBJ1-1; D not resolved. The germline V gene has CDR1 SEHNR and CDR2 FQNEAQ (reference sequence). CDR3 size: 17 residues. V shed 3 bases and J shed 1 base, with 18 bases lying between them.